This T cell receptor beta chain was recovered during a study of T cells after yellow fever vaccination. Overall study results and limits: Weaker in magnitude, the secondary response showed a faster peak on day 5 versus 15. Highly abundant clonotypes carried over from the bulk population could end up in FACS-sorted repertoires as contaminants. Among primary-vaccination clones, most reappeared after the booster, at about 95% for CD4 and 88% for CD8.

Regarding this clonotype: The antigen remains undetermined.

The CDR3 has 16 amino acids. V lost 0 bases to trimming and J lost 4 bases, with 13 bases between them. 5'RACE template switching produced TCR cDNA carrying a universal primer site and UMIs. TCRdb processed the 5' RACE reads anew with MiXCR; each CDR3 protein has one entry. The repertoire has 280,000 or so distinct CDR3 sequences, roughly 9% of them found once; the top ten carry about 3%. The clonotype originates from a young man who received the YFV17D yellow fever vaccine. Sequencing used CD4+ T cells sorted from PBMCs, obtained 5 days after the yellow fever booster vaccination. The V call is TRBV12-3 or TRBV12-4, the J call TRBJ2-1; no clear D gene. The CDR3 here is CASSLAHRFFYNEQFF. The CDR3 bases are TGTGCCAGCAGTTTAGCGCATCGTTTCTTTTACAATGAGCAGTTCTTC.